The 12 T cell receptor beta chains given below trace back to one sample, sequenced in a study of graft-versus-host responses after intestinal transplantation. These receptors are not linked to any known antigen. This table comes from immunoSEQ multiplex PCR, and its TCRdb copy is limited to in-frame clones, with some not included. Of tens of thousands of clones listed, roughly four fifths are singletons. Sequences were derived from unstimulated CD8+ T cells sorted from spleen or lymph node cells, sampled before intestinal transplant. The receptors shown here come from a human donor who received an intestinal transplant.

The V call is TRBV6-5, the J call TRBJ2-2; no firm D call. Germline V gene sequence: CDR1 MNHEY, CDR2 SVGAGI. This CDR3 is built from 13 residues. The germline V and J ends were trimmed by 2 bases and 5 bases, with 6 bases remaining between them. The CDR3 bases are TGTGCCAGCAGTTACATTCGGACCGGGGAGCTGTTTTTT. Encoded protein: CASSYIRTGELFF.

This clone was seen a single time. The rearrangement links TRBV27 to TRBJ2-3, with TRBD2 as a possible D gene (5 bases). Germline lookup yields CDR1 MNHEY and CDR2 SMNVEV (reference sequence). The CDR3 has 13 amino acids. With 3 bases removed from V and 5 bases from J, the gap between germline ends came to 9 bases. The CDR3 region has the DNA TGTGCCAGCAGTTTCCAGGAGGTAGATACGCAGTATTTT. As protein: CASSFQEVDTQYF.

The V call is TRBV7-9, the J call TRBJ1-6; no clear D gene. Germline loops: CDR1 SEHNR, CDR2 FQNEAQ (reference sequence). Deletions cut 5 bases from V and 3 bases from J, with 11 bases between. The CDR3 spans 15 residues. The CDR3 DNA reads as TGTGCCAGCAGCCGAGCAGGTTTCTATAATTCACCCCTCCACTTT. Translating it yields CASSRAGFYNSPLHF.

V usage is TRBV5-6 and J usage is TRBJ2-7, with 9 bases identical to TRBD1. V shed 2 bases, J shed 3 bases, and the junction held 3 bases outside the gene matches. The CDR3 spans 14 residues. CDR1 SGHDT and CDR2 YYEEEE come from the germline V gene. The CDR3 region is CASSFGQGNYEQYF. DNA of the CDR3: TGTGCCAGCAGCTTTGGACAGGGGAACTACGAGCAGTACTTC.

The rearrangement joins TRBV9 to TRBJ2-1, with a tentative D call TRBD2 (5 bases). This CDR3 is built from 13 residues. Trimming left V 4 bases short and J 5 bases short, with 10 bases between. Germline V lookup: CDR1 SGDLS, CDR2 YYNGEE. The DNA of the CDR3 is TGTGCCAGCAGCTTTCGGGGAGACAATGAGCAGTTCTTC. This codes for CASSFRGDNEQFF. The full variable domain, with the rest looked up from reference TRBV9 and TRBJ2-1, is DSGVTQTPKHLITATGQRVTLRCSPRSGDLSVYWYQQSLDQGLQFLIQYYNGEERAKGNILERFSAQQFPDLHSELNLSSLELGDSALYFCASSFRGDNEQFFGPGTRLTVL.

This chain uses TRBV11-2 with TRBJ2-1; 7 bases match TRBD2. V was pared by 3 bases and J by 4 bases, with 3 bases of the junction left unmatched. Germline loops: CDR1 SGHAT, CDR2 FQNNGV. CDR3 length: 14 amino acids. CDR3 residues: CASSLGGGYNEQFF. DNA for the CDR3: TGTGCCAGCAGCTTGGGCGGGGGATACAATGAGCAGTTCTTC.

V and J are TRBV6-1 and TRBJ2-3, with unresolved D. The CDR3 consists of 16 residues. Germline CDR1 MNHNS, CDR2 SASEGT. Trimming took 1 base from V and 0 from J, leaving 11 bases between them. The CDR3 loop is CASSEDRVTSTDTQYF. Written as DNA, the CDR3 is TGTGCCAGCAGTGAAGACAGAGTTACTAGCACAGATACGCAGTATTTT.

The rearrangement links TRBV6-5 to TRBJ1-2; a weak D match, TRBD1 (6 bases). The germline gives CDR1 MNHEY, CDR2 SVGAGI. V lost 6 bases and J lost 4, with 12 bases in between. The CDR3 extends over 13 amino acids. The CDR3 region has the DNA TGTGCCAGCAGCCCGGACAGCATCTATGGCTACACCTTC. It codes for CASSPDSIYGYTF.

The chain has TRBV7-2 and TRBJ1-3; D is perhaps TRBD1 (5 bases). Germline V gene data show CDR1 as SGHTA and CDR2 as FQGNSA. The V and J ends lost 1 base and 0 bases respectively, with 7 bases between them. The CDR3 is made up of 15 amino acids. The CDR3 region is CASSLDRSSGNTIYF. The CDR3 coding sequence is TGTGCCAGCAGCTTAGACAGGAGCTCTGGAAACACCATATATTTT. The full variable domain, rest sourced from reference TRBV7-2 and TRBJ1-3, is GAGVSQSPSNKVTEKGKDVELRCDPISGHTALYWYRQSLGQGLEFLIYFQGNSAPDKSGLPSDRFSAERTGGSVSTLTIQRTQQEDSAVYLCASSLDRSSGNTIYFGEGSWLTVV.

The genes are TRBV4-2 and TRBJ2-1, with 10 nucleotides matching TRBD2. The CDR3 consists of 16 residues. Germline-derived CDR1 and CDR2 are LGHNA and YNFKEQ. V lost 0 bases, J lost 8 bases, and 7 bases stayed unmatched. The CDR3 region is CASSQDGSGGVDEQFF. The CDR3 DNA is TGTGCCAGCAGCCAAGATGGAAGCGGGGGGGTCGATGAGCAGTTCTTC.

V and J are TRBV2 and TRBJ2-5; possibly TRBD1 for D (6 bases). Trimming pared 10 bases from V and 2 bases from J, leaving 17 bases between. This CDR3 comprises 14 residues. Germline V gene lookup returns CDR1 SNHLY and CDR2 FYNNEI. Here the CDR3 DNA reads TGTGCCACCCCCCCAGCGGACAGTCAAGAGACCCAGTACTTC. Translating gives CATPPADSQETQYF.

J is TRBJ1-2 and V is TRBV28; TRBD1 matches at 10 bases. The CDR3 totals 15 residues. Germline V gives CDR1 MDHEN, CDR2 SYDVKM. V shed 5 bases, J shed 6 bases, and the junction held 9 bases outside the gene matches. For the CDR3, the DNA is TGTGCCAGCAGTGCGTTGACAGGGGGCGCAAATGGCTACACCTTC. Translation gives CASSALTGGANGYTF.